These 5 T cell receptor beta chains were all obtained from the same sample, sequenced in a study of cytotoxic CD8 clonotypes in ibrutinib-treated CLL. TCRdb's table, derived via immunoSEQ multiplex PCR, lists solely in-frame clones and lacks some. This sample has around 310,000 clones, with 70% to 80% found just once. Here the sequenced sample was PBMCs, taken before ibrutinib treatment. These TCRs come from a human donor with chronic lymphocytic leukemia.

Concerning this clone itself: One end of the junction fails to match germline, which may point to a read error. The chain carries TRBV9 and TRBJ2-5; D is undetermined. CDR3 size: 12 residues. CDR1 and CDR2 (germline): SGDLS, YYNGEE. In nucleotides, the CDR3 is TGTGCCAGCAGCTCAGTGTTGGGCCCCCCCAACTTC. This encodes CASSSVLGPPNF.

This clone has only a few counts. The CDR3 coding sequence is TGTGCCAGCAGCTTGCCGGGAGATGAGCAGTTCTTC. Amino acids: CASSLPGDEQFF. This chain connects TRBV7-9 to TRBJ2-1, with TRBD2 as a possible D gene (6 bases). The V end was cut by 3 bases, the J end by 8 bases, with 8 bases between. The CDR3 sequence is 12 residues long. Germline CDR1 and CDR2: SEHNR and FQNEAQ (reference sequence).

The V call is TRBV5-5, the J call TRBJ2-3; possibly TRBD1 or TRBD2 for D (5 bases each). The CDR3 is made up of 15 amino acids. CDR1 is SGHKS, CDR2 YYEKEE, per germline (reference sequence). The V end was cut by 4 bases, the J end by 8 bases, with 20 bases between. CDR3 amino acids: CASSPSGARFGTQYF. The CDR3 DNA is TGTGCCAGCAGCCCCTCCGGGGCCCGTTTCGGTACGCAGTATTTT.

This clone was detected a few times. The CDR3 DNA sequence: TGTGCCAGCAGCTTAGTTGGTCAGGTCGGCACTGAAGCTTTCTTT. Translation gives CASSLVGQVGTEAFF. The chain has TRBV11-1 and TRBJ1-1; D is unclear. The CDR3 is made up of 15 amino acids. V gave up 1 base and J gave up 4 bases, with 13 bases separating them. Germline V lookup: CDR1 SGHAT, CDR2 FQDESV (reference sequence).

The chain recombines TRBV4-3 with TRBJ2-7, with D perhaps given as TRBD1 or TRBD2 (5 bases each). Germline CDR1 reads LGHNA; CDR2 reads YSLEER. CDR3 size: 17 residues. V lost 0 bases, J lost 0 bases, and 15 bases lay in between. The CDR3 DNA reads as TGCGCCAGCAGCCAAGAAAGGGGACCTTATTACTCCTACGAGCAGTACTTC. This translates into CASSQERGPYYSYEQYF.